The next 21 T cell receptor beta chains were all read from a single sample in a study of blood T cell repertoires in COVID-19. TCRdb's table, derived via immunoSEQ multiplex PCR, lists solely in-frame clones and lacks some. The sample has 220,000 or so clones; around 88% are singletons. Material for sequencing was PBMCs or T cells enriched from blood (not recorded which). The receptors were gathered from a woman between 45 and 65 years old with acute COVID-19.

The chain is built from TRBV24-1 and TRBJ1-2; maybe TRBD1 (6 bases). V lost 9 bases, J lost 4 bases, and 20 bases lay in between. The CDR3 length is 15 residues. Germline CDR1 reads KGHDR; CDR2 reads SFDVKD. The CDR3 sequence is CATGLGGGRLYGYTF. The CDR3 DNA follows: TGTGCCACCGGGCTTGGGGGGGGGCGCCTCTATGGCTACACCTTC.

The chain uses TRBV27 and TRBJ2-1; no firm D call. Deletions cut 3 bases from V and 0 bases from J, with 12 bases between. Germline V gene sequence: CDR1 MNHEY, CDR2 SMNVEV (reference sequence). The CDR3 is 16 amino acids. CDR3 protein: CASSFIPPSSYNEQFF. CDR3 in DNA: TGTGCCAGCAGTTTTATCCCCCCGAGCTCCTACAATGAGCAGTTCTTC.

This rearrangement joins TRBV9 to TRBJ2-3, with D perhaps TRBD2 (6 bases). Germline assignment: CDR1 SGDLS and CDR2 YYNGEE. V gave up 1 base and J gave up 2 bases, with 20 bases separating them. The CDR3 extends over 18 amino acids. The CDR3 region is CASSVLDAGQIYTDTQYF. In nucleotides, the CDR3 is TGTGCCAGCAGCGTACTCGACGCGGGGCAGATTTACACAGATACGCAGTATTTT.

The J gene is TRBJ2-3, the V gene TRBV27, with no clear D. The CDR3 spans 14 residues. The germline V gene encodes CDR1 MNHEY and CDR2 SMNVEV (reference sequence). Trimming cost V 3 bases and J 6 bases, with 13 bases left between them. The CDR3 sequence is CASSFWANEDTQYF. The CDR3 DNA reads TGTGCCAGCAGTTTCTGGGCGAATGAGGATACGCAGTATTTT.

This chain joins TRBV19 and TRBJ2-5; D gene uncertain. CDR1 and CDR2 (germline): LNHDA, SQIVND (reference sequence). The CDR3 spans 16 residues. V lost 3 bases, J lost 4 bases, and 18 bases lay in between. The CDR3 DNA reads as TGTGCCAGTAGTATGAGAGGTTCCGGCCGAGTAGAGACCCAGTACTTC. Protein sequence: CASSMRGSGRVETQYF.

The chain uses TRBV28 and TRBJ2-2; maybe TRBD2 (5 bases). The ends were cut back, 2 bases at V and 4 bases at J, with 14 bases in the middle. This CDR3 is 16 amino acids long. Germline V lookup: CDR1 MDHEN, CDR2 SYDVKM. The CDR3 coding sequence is TGTGCCAGCAGTTTAGGGTGGCGGGCGGGCACCGGGGAGCTGTTTTTT. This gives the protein CASSLGWRAGTGELFF.

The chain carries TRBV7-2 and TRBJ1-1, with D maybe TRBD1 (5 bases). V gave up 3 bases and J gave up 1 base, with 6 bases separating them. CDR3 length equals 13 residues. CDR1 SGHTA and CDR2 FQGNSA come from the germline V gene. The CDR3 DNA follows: TGTGCCAGCAGCTTCCAGGGGAACACTGAAGCTTTCTTT. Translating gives CASSFQGNTEAFF.

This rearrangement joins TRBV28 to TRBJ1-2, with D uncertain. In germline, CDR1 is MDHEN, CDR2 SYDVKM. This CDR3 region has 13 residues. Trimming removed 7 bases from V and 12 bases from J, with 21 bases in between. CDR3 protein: CASTSSRAYPNTF. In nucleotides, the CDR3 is TGTGCCAGCACCTCCTCACGTGCGTATCCCAACACCTTC.

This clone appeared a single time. The CDR3 region has the DNA TGTGCCAGCAGCTTGACAGGGGGCAGTTCACCCCTCCACTTT. Its protein is CASSLTGGSSPLHF. The rearrangement uses TRBV5-4 and TRBJ1-6; TRBD1 aligns across 9 bases. Germline lookup yields CDR1 SGHNT and CDR2 YYREEE (reference sequence). Germline trimming cut 1 base from V and 9 bases from J; bases unmatched to any gene: 2. The CDR3 contains 14 residues. The full variable domain, rest sourced from reference TRBV5-4 and TRBJ1-6, is ETGVTQSPTHLIKTRGQQVTLRCSSQSGHNTVSWYQQALGQGPQFIFQYYREEENGRGNFPPRFSGLQFPNYSSELNVNALELDDSALYLCASSLTGGSSPLHFGNGTRLTVT.

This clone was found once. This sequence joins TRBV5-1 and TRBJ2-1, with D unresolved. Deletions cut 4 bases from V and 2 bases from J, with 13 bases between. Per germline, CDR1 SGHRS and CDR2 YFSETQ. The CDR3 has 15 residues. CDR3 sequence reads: CASSALTEPYNEQFF. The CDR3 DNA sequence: TGCGCCAGCAGCGCCCTGACGGAGCCCTACAATGAGCAGTTCTTC.

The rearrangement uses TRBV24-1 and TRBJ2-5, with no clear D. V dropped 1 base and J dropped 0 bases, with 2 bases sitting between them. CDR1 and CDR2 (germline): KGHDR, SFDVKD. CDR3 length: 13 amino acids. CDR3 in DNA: TGTGCCACCAGTGATTTTAACCAAGAGACCCAGTACTTC. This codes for CATSDFNQETQYF.

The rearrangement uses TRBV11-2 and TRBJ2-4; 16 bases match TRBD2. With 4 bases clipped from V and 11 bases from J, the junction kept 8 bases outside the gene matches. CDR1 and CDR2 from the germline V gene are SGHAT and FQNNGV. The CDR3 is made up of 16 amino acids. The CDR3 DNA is TGTGCCAGCAGCTCCTTGCCGGGACTAGCGGGAGGGGTTCAGTACTTC. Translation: CASSSLPGLAGGVQYF.

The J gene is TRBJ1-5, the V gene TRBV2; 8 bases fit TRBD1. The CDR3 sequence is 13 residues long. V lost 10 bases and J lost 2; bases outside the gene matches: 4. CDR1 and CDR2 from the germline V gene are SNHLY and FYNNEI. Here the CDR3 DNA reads TGTGCCACCGACAGGGGCGGCAATCAGCCCCAGCATTTT. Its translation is CATDRGGNQPQHF.

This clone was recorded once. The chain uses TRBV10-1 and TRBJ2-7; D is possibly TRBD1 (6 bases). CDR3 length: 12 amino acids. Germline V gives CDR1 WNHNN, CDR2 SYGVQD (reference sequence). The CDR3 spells CVKGRGEYEQYF. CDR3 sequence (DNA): TGCGTCAAAGGCAGGGGCGAATACGAGCAGTACTTC.

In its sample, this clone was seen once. CDR3 nucleotide sequence: TGCAGTGCTAGTCCGGTCCCCGGGGAGCTGTTTTTT. As protein: CSASPVPGELFF. This rearrangement joins TRBV20-1 to TRBJ2-2; no reliable D call. This CDR3 has 12 amino acids. Deletions cut 3 bases from V and 6 bases from J, with 8 bases between. CDR1 is DFQATT, CDR2 SNEGSKA, per germline (reference sequence).

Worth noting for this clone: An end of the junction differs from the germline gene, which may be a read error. Here the CDR3 reads CTSSPAGTSVYEQYF. The CDR3 DNA is TGTACCAGCAGTCCCGCCGGGACTAGCGTCTACGAGCAGTACTTC. This rearrangement joins TRBV9 to TRBJ2-7, with 10 nucleotides matching TRBD2. The CDR3 covers 15 residues. Germline V gene sequence: CDR1 SGDLS, CDR2 YYNGEE.

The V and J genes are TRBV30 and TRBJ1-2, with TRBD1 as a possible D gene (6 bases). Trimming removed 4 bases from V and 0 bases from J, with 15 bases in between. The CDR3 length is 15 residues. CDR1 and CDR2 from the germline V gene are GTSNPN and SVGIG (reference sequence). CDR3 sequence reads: CAWNGQGLANYGYTF. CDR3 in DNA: TGTGCCTGGAATGGGCAGGGGCTTGCTAACTATGGCTACACCTTC.

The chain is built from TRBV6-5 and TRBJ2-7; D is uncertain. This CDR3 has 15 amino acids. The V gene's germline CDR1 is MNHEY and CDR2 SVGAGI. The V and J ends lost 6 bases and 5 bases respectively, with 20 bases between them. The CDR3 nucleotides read TGTGCCAGCAGCCCCCTCCGCGGTGAAGTGAACGAGCAGTACTTC. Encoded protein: CASSPLRGEVNEQYF.

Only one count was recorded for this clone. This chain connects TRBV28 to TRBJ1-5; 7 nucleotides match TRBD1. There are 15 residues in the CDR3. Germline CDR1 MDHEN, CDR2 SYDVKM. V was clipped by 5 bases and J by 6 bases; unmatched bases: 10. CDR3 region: CASSPTAGGIQPQHF. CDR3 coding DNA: TGTGCCAGCAGTCCCACCGCAGGGGGAATTCAGCCCCAGCATTTT.

The CDR3 coding sequence is TGTGCCAGCAGCGCATCGCGCCGAGGTGAGCAGTTCTTC. Residues: CASSASRRGEQFF. The J gene is TRBJ2-1, the V gene TRBV3-1 (or the pseudogene TRBV3-2); no firm D call. V shed 5 bases and J shed 9 bases, with 14 bases lying between them. Germline assignment: CDR1 LGHDT and CDR2 YNNKEL (reference sequence). The CDR3 sequence is 13 residues long.

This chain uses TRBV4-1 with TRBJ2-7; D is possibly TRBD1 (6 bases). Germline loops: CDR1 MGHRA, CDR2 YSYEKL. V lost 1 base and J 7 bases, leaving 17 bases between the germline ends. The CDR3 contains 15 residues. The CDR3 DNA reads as TGCGCCAGCAGCCAAGTGGGTCGGCAGGGGAAGGAGCAGTACTTC. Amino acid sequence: CASSQVGRQGKEQYF.